Listed below are T cell receptor beta chains from one sample, sequenced in a study of cytomegalovirus exposure and HLA in healthy donors. Profiled with immunoSEQ multiplex PCR; TCRdb holds only in-frame clones, not every one. The sample has about 200,000 clones, approximately 78% seen once. The specimen sequenced was PBMCs. All receptors come from a woman aged 40 to 50 in good health and CMV-seronegative. Both conserved end residues are part of each CDR3. D genes are given only for firm matches. Rows may omit the clone size; those that give it use once, few, many or a size class.

D gene	clone size	J gene	CDR3 length	V gene	CDR3 DNA	CDR3 protein
-	-	TRBJ2-5	15	TRBV19	TGTGCCAGTAGTATATCCAGTCACCAGGGAGAGACCCAGTACTTC	CASSISSHQGETQYF
-	-	TRBJ1-2	10	TRBV28	TGTGCCAGCAGTTCGGATGGCTACACCTTC	CASSSDGYTF
-	-	TRBJ2-5	20	TRBV30	TGTGCCTGGAGTCACTACCTCGGACTAAGGGGCACTGCGGCCCAAGAGACCCAGTACTTC	CAWSHYLGLRGTAAQETQYF
-	-	TRBJ2-1	14	TRBV27	TGTGCCAGCAGTTTCGGGCGGGGAAACAATGAGCAGTTCTTC	CASSFGRGNNEQFF
-	-	TRBJ1-5	14	TRBV4-2	TGTGCCAGCAGCCAAAACAGGGACCGCCAGCCCCAGCATTTT	CASSQNRDRQPQHF
-	-	TRBJ2-4	15	TRBV19	TGTGCCAGTACAACCACAGGGTTAGCCAAAAACATTCAGTACTTC	CASTTTGLAKNIQYF
TRBD1	-	TRBJ2-7	15	TRBV2	TGTGCCAGTTTTCCCCGGGACAGGACATCCTACGAGCAGTACTTC	CASFPRDRTSYEQYF
-	-	TRBJ1-1	13	TRBV30	TGTGCCTGGAGTCTTCAGTTGAACACTGAAGCTTTCTTT	CAWSLQLNTEAFF
TRBD1	-	TRBJ2-2	15	TRBV30	TGTGCCTGGATGAGGGACAGGGTTGCCGCCGGGGAGCTGTTTTTT	CAWMRDRVAAGELFF
TRBD1	-	TRBJ2-7	15	TRBV4-2	TGTGCCAGCAGCCGCGACAGGGAAGAGACCTACGAGCAGTACTTC	CASSRDREETYEQYF
TRBD1	-	TRBJ2-4	14	TRBV10-1	TGCGCCAGCAGCCCGGGACAGGGTAAAAACATTCAGTACTTC	CASSPGQGKNIQYF
-	-	TRBJ2-2	15	TRBV27	TGTGCCAGCAGTTGGGGGAGGATCAACACCGGGGAGCTGTTTTTT	CASSWGRINTGELFF
TRBD2	few	TRBJ2-7	16	TRBV12-5	TGTGCTAGTGGTAACGGGACTAGCGGGAGAGAATACGAGCAGTACTTC	CASGNGTSGREYEQYF
-	-	TRBJ2-1	16	TRBV5-1	TGCGCCAGCAGCCCTTTAGCGGCCCACTCCTACAATGAGCAGTTCTTC	CASSPLAAHSYNEQFF
-	-	TRBJ1-2	15	TRBV5-1	TGCGCCAGCAGCTTGGTTCCAGGGGTGTCGGATGGCTACACCTTC	CASSLVPGVSDGYTF
TRBD2	-	TRBJ2-7	17	TRBV9	TGTGCCAGCAGCGTAGGAACCGGGACTAGCGGGACCTACGAGCAGTACTTC	CASSVGTGTSGTYEQYF
-	-	TRBJ2-7	14	TRBV6-6	TGTGCCACCGCATCGTGGCAGGGGGGCTACGAGCAGTACTTC	CATASWQGGYEQYF
-	-	TRBJ1-1	15	TRBV18	TGTGCCAGCTCACCATATGAGGGCTTGGCCACTGAAGCTTTCTTT	CASSPYEGLATEAFF
-	-	TRBJ2-7	11	TRBV19	TGTGCCAGTAGGGGGGGCTACGAGCAGTACTTC	CASRGGYEQYF
TRBD2	-	TRBJ2-1	15	TRBV10-1	TGCGCCAGCAGTCATCTAGCGGGAGGGCGCAATGAGCAGTTCTTC	CASSHLAGGRNEQFF
-	-	TRBJ1-3	15	TRBV4-1	TGCGCCAGCAGCCAAGAAGCACCCTCTGGAAACACCATATATTTT	CASSQEAPSGNTIYF
-	-	TRBJ2-5	16	TRBV9	TGTGCCAGCAGCGTAGACGGTGGGGACACCCTGGGGACCCAGTACTTC	CASSVDGGDTLGTQYF
-	-	TRBJ1-2	13	TRBV19	TGTGCCAGTAGTATAAGGGGCGTCGCTGGCTACACCTTC	CASSIRGVAGYTF
TRBD2	-	TRBJ2-1	17	TRBV5-6	TGTGCCAGCAGCGACGGGGGGGGTTGGGGGACAAACAATGAGCAGTTCTTC	CASSDGGGWGTNNEQFF
-	-	TRBJ1-5	14	TRBV19	TGTGCCAGTAGTATCGAGGGGGTGGACCAGCTCCAGCATTTT	CASSIEGVDQLQHF
TRBD1	-	TRBJ2-2	15	TRBV5-1	TGCGCCAGCAGCCTACAGGGGGCCCTGACCGGGGAGCTGTTTTTT	CASSLQGALTGELFF
-	-	TRBJ1-4	15	TRBV9	TGTGCCAGCAGCGTAGCTACCGGGGGAGCCGAAAAACTGTTTTTT	CASSVATGGAEKLFF
TRBD1	-	TRBJ2-1	16	TRBV9	TGTGCCAGCAGCCCTACGACAGGGATGGAATACAATGAGCAGTTCTTC	CASSPTTGMEYNEQFF
-	-	TRBJ1-1	12	TRBV30	TGTGCCTGGAGTTCCTTTAACATTGAAGCTTTCTTT	CAWSSFNIEAFF
-	-	TRBJ2-5	14	TRBV4-1	TGCGCCAGCAGCCAAGAATCATGGAGGGAGACCCAATACTTC	CASSQESWRETQYF
TRBD1	-	TRBJ2-1	12	TRBV6-5	TGTGCCAGCAGTTTCGGACAGGGTGCCCAGTTCTTC	CASSFGQGAQFF
TRBD1	-	TRBJ2-1	17	TRBV19	TGTGCCAGTAGTCTCGAGGGACAGGGGTGGTCCTACAATGAGCAGTTCTTC	CASSLEGQGWSYNEQFF
-	-	TRBJ1-1	15	TRBV15	TGTGCCACCAGTTTTCTGGGGGCGACGAACACTGAAGCTTTCTTT	CATSFLGATNTEAFF
-	-	TRBJ1-1	13	TRBV5-1	TGCGCCAGCAGCTTGGCGGTGAACACTGAAGCTTTCTTT	CASSLAVNTEAFF
TRBD2	once	TRBJ2-2	15	TRBV5-6	TGTGCCAGCAGCTTCGGGGGGACTAACACCGGGGAGCTGTTTTTT	CASSFGGTNTGELFF
TRBD2	-	TRBJ2-7	14	TRBV19	TGTGCCAGTAGTAGGGGACTAGCGCTCCCCGAGCAGTACTTC	CASSRGLALPEQYF
-	-	TRBJ1-1	14	TRBV7-2	TGTGCCAGCAGCCCTCGGGGTCCGAACACTGAAGCTTTCTTT	CASSPRGPNTEAFF
-	-	TRBJ1-2	14	TRBV2	TGTGCCAGCAGTGGGGAGTCCCGGAGGATCGGCTACGCCTTC	CASSGESRRIGYAF
TRBD1	-	TRBJ1-5	14	TRBV5-1	TGCGCCAGCAGCCTCCGGACAGGGGATCAGCCCCAGCATTTT	CASSLRTGDQPQHF
TRBD1	-	TRBJ1-1	17	TRBV5-4	TGTGCCAGCAGCCAAGGCGGGACAGAAAAATTGAACACTGAAGCTTTCTTT	CASSQGGTEKLNTEAFF
-	-	TRBJ2-6	17	TRBV21-1	TGTGCCAGCAGTAAACAGGCATGTTGGACTGGGGCCAACGTCCTGACTTTC	CASSKQACWTGANVLTF
-	-	TRBJ1-2	16	TRBV23-1	TGCGCCAGCAGTCAAGAATTTTGCAGGGTAAGGTATGGCTACACCTTC	CASSQEFCRVRYGYTF
TRBD2	once	TRBJ2-3	15	TRBV19	TGTGCCAGTAGTATACTCAGCGGGAGGACAGATACGCAGTATTTT	CASSILSGRTDTQYF
-	-	TRBJ1-4	15	TRBV2	TGTGCCAGCAGTGATGAGGGGGCAACTAATGAAAAACTGTTTTTT	CASSDEGATNEKLFF
TRBD2	-	TRBJ2-1	15	TRBV5-6	TGTGCCAGCAGCTCTAGCGGGTCTCGCTACAATGAGCAGTTCTTC	CASSSSGSRYNEQFF
-	-	TRBJ2-1	16	TRBV7-9	TGTGCCAGCAGCTATACCAATTTGGTTGAGGGCGGTGAGCAGTTCTTC	CASSYTNLVEGGEQFF
-	-	TRBJ1-1	15	TRBV27	TGTGCCAGCAGTTTCTATAACGAGCCGAACACTGAAGCTTTCTTT	CASSFYNEPNTEAFF